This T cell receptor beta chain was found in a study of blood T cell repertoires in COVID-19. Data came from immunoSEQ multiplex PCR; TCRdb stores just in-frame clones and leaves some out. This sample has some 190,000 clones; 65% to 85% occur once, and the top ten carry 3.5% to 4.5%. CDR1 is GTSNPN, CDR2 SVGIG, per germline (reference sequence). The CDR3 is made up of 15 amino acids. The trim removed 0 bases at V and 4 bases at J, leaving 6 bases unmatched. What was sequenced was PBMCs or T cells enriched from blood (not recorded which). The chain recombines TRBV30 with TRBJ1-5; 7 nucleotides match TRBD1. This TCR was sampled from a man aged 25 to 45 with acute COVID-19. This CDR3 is CAWSVPDRANQPQHF. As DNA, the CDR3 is TGTGCCTGGAGTGTCCCAGACAGGGCAAATCAGCCCCAGCATTTT. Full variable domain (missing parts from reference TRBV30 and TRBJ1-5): SQTIHQWPATLVQPVGSPLSLECTVEGTSNPNLYWYRQAAGRGLQLLFYSVGIGQISSEVPQNLSASRPQDRQFILSSKKLLLSDSGFYLCAWSVPDRANQPQHFGDGTRLSIL.